Shown below are 4 T cell receptor beta chains from a single sample sequenced in a study of T cells in localized non-small cell lung cancer. TCRdb keeps only in-frame clones here, not all; method: immunoSEQ multiplex PCR. The sample gives 52,000 or so clones, just over 85% of which show up once; 15% to 20% is in the top ten. This specimen consisted of peripheral blood, obtained before any cancer treatment. These receptors were obtained from a male donor at least 60 years old with stage III squamous cell lung carcinoma.

The genes are TRBV2 and TRBJ2-3, with D perhaps TRBD1 (6 bases). Trimming pared 5 bases from V and 6 bases from J, leaving 15 bases between. The CDR3 loop spans 14 amino acids. Germline CDR1 is SNHLY and CDR2 is FYNNEI. In DNA, the CDR3 is TGTGCCAGCAGTCAACAGGGAGTTCTTGATACGCAGTATTTT. Translated, it gives CASSQQGVLDTQYF.

The V call is TRBV28, the J call TRBJ1-3; no definite D call. The CDR3 consists of 14 residues. The ends were cut back, 4 bases at V and 0 bases at J, with 7 bases in the middle. The V gene's germline CDR1 is MDHEN and CDR2 SYDVKM. DNA of the CDR3: TGTGCCAGCAGTTCGCCGGGCTCTGGAAACACCATATATTTT. It translates to CASSSPGSGNTIYF.

The genes are TRBV29-1 and TRBJ1-5; D is ambiguous. This CDR3 contains 13 residues. Germline V gives CDR1 SQVTM, CDR2 ANQGSEA. Between the trimmed V and J ends, which lost 4 bases and 4 bases, there was a span of 11 bases. The CDR3, as DNA: TGCAGCGTTGCGAGGGATCGGAATCAGCCCCAGCATTTT. This sequence encodes CSVARDRNQPQHF.

The rearrangement joins TRBV2 to TRBJ2-5, with 9 bases matching TRBD2. CDR1 and CDR2 from the germline V gene are SNHLY and FYNNEI. The V and J ends lost 6 bases and 5 bases, in that order; junction bases with no gene match: 7. The CDR3 has 14 residues. The CDR3 here is CASRIAGGPETQYF. DNA of the CDR3: TGTGCCAGCAGGATCGCGGGGGGGCCGGAGACCCAGTACTTC.